One and the same sample provided the 9 T cell receptor beta chains below, sequenced in a study of long-term antiretroviral therapy in people with HIV. Running of the v3.0 immunoSEQ assay took place at survey level. Profiling relied on immunoSEQ multiplex PCR, and the TCRdb table lists in-frame clones only, not all of them. The sample contains over 30,000 clones, roughly 98% of which appear only once. The specimen was unsorted PBMCs, collected 7.6 years after starting antiretroviral therapy. The origin of the receptors is a young man with HIV.

Here the CDR3 DNA reads TGTGCCACCAGCAGGGATGACAGGGACAATCAGCCCCAGCATTTT. Amino acid sequence: CATSRDDRDNQPQHF. The chain is built from TRBV15 and TRBJ1-5, with 7 nucleotides matching TRBD1. Germline CDR1 LNHNV, CDR2 YYDKDF (reference sequence). The CDR3 extends over 15 amino acids. V was pared by 3 bases and J by 3 bases, with 5 bases of the junction left unmatched.

The CDR3 loop is CASSFTRQKTSGANVLTF. CDR3 in DNA: TGTGCCAGCAGCTTCACCAGACAGAAAACCTCTGGGGCCAACGTCCTGACTTTC. The chain has TRBV7-8 and TRBJ2-6; D is possibly TRBD1 (5 bases). The CDR3 length is 18 residues. Between the trimmed V and J ends, which lost 3 bases and 0 bases, there was a span of 15 bases. CDR1 and CDR2 from the germline V gene are SGHVS and FQNEAQ.

This chain joins TRBV4-2 and TRBJ2-3; possible D gene TRBD1, 6 bases. From germline, CDR1 is LGHNA and CDR2 YNFKEQ. The ends were cut back, 0 bases at V and 6 bases at J, with 16 bases in the middle. This CDR3 is built from 16 residues. In DNA form, the CDR3 reads TGTGCCAGCAGCCAAGATGAAACAGGGAATGTGGATACGCAGTATTTT. It codes for CASSQDETGNVDTQYF.

This chain joins TRBV4-2 and TRBJ2-2, with 8 bases that match TRBD2. This CDR3 is built from 18 residues. The V segment lost 1 base and the J segment 2 bases; nucleotides outside the gene matches: 9. Germline-derived CDR1 and CDR2 are LGHNA and YNFKEQ. The CDR3 sequence: CASSQALSGSPNTGELFF. Here the CDR3 DNA reads TGTGCCAGCAGCCAAGCTCTAAGCGGGAGCCCCAACACCGGGGAGCTGTTTTTT.

The chain joins TRBV2 to TRBJ1-3, with 8 bases fitting TRBD1. Germline CDR1 and CDR2: SNHLY and FYNNEI. This CDR3 has 15 amino acids. The ends lost 6 bases at V and 2 bases at J; junction bases unmatched: 6. CDR3 DNA: TGTGCCAGCAGAGCCGGACAGGGAGCTGGAAACACCATATATTTT. Its translation is CASRAGQGAGNTIYF.

The chain employs TRBV2 and TRBJ2-5; no clear D. V lost 2 bases, J lost 5 bases, and 6 bases lay in between. In germline, CDR1 is SNHLY, CDR2 FYNNEI. The CDR3 is 12 amino acids. CDR3 protein: CASSEYRETQYF. CDR3 nucleotide sequence: TGTGCCAGCAGTGAATACCGGGAGACCCAGTACTTC.

The CDR3 loop is CASSFRGYEQYF. The CDR3 DNA reads TGTGCCAGCAGCTTCAGGGGCTACGAGCAGTACTTC. The V gene is TRBV11-1, the J gene TRBJ2-7, with a weak D call TRBD1 (6 bases). V lost 3 bases, J lost 3 bases, and 6 bases lay in between. The germline gives CDR1 SGHAT, CDR2 FQDESV (reference sequence). CDR3 length equals 12 residues.

The chain has TRBV4-2 and TRBJ1-2; 7 bases map to TRBD1. The CDR3 is 17 amino acids. Germline V lookup: CDR1 LGHNA, CDR2 YNFKEQ. The V and J ends lost 4 bases and 2 bases, in that order; junction bases with no gene match: 13. CDR3: CASSPIYDRDLNYGYTF. CDR3 bases: TGTGCCAGCAGCCCTATCTATGACAGGGATCTCAACTATGGCTACACCTTC.

The chain uses TRBV6-5 and TRBJ1-1; D ambiguous. CDR1 is MNHEY, CDR2 SVGAGI, per germline. The CDR3 spans 13 residues. Trimming stripped 5 bases from V and 3 bases from J, with 10 bases between. CDR3 nucleotide sequence: TGTGCCAGCAGTCCGCGACGGTACACTGAAGCTTTCTTT. This encodes CASSPRRYTEAFF.